The rows below give T cell receptor beta chains drawn from one sample of a study of somatic mutations in cytotoxic T cells in rheumatoid arthritis. Only in-frame clones appear in the TCRdb table, and some are missing; sequencing was by immunoSEQ multiplex PCR. Here the sample spans some 30,000 clones, around nine tenths being singletons. Sequencing was performed on CD8+ T cells sorted from blood. These receptor sequences come from an adult with rheumatoid arthritis. Each CDR3 is given with its conserved first and last residue. D genes are given only for firm matches. Where a row states a size, it is once, few, many or the class of an expanded clone; other rows omit it.

abundance	len	d_gene	v_gene	j_gene	CDR3nt	CDR3aa
NA	16	NA	TRBV27	TRBJ2-5	TGTGCCAGCCCGTCCGGGACACGGAAATATTGGGAGACCCAGTACTTC	CASPSGTRKYWETQYF
NA	15	NA	TRBV7-9	TRBJ2-3	TGTGCCAGCAGCCGAGGACAGTCTAGCACAGATACGCAGTATTTT	CASSRGQSSTDTQYF
NA	14	NA	TRBV27	TRBJ2-1	TGTGCCAGCAGTCCGATAAGCCGTTACAATGAGCAGTTCTTC	CASSPISRYNEQFF
NA	13	NA	TRBV6-1	TRBJ2-1	TGTGCCAGCAGTGAAGGTGGGTTTCACGAGCAGTTCTTC	CASSEGGFHEQFF
NA	17	NA	TRBV19	TRBJ1-3	TGTGCCAGTACCATCTTGGGACTCCAGAGCTCTGGAAACACCATATATTTT	CASTILGLQSSGNTIYF
NA	17	TRBD1	TRBV7-6	TRBJ2-6	TGTGCCAGCAGCTCGGGACAGAGAGGGCCTGGGGCCAACGTCCTGACTTTC	CASSSGQRGPGANVLTF
NA	15	NA	TRBV5-5	TRBJ1-3	TGTGCCAGCAGCGTGGACACCACCTCTGGAAACACCATATATTTT	CASSVDTTSGNTIYF
NA	14	NA	TRBV5-6	TRBJ2-1	TGTGCCAGCAGCCAATTAGCCTCAAGGAATGAGCAGTTCTTC	CASSQLASRNEQFF
NA	12	NA	TRBV7-7	TRBJ2-2	TGTGCCAGCAGCTACAGGGTCGGGGAGCTGTTTTTT	CASSYRVGELFF
NA	14	TRBD2	TRBV4-1	TRBJ2-1	TGCGCCAGCAGTCCCCTAGCGGAATACAATGAGCAGTTCTTC	CASSPLAEYNEQFF
NA	16	NA	TRBV5-1	TRBJ2-2	TGCGCCAGCAGCTTGGAAAGGGGCAGCGGCACCGGGGAGCTGTTTTTT	CASSLERGSGTGELFF
NA	13	NA	TRBV13	TRBJ2-7	TGTGCCAGCAGCTTCGACCCCACCTACGAGCAGTACTTC	CASSFDPTYEQYF
once	16	NA	TRBV9	TRBJ2-2	TGTGCCAGCAGCGTAGAATGGGGCCTTTACACCGGGGAGCTGTTTTTT	CASSVEWGLYTGELFF
NA	12	TRBD1	TRBV9	TRBJ2-7	TGTGCCAGCAGCGTGGACAGGGGCCGGCAGTACTTC	CASSVDRGRQYF
NA	15	NA	TRBV4-1	TRBJ1-4	TGCGCCAGCAGGTACTCAGGGGCAACTAATGAAAAACTGTTTTTT	CASRYSGATNEKLFF
NA	15	TRBD1	TRBV5-1	TRBJ2-6	TGCGCCAGCAGTCAGGGGGCCTCTGGGGCCAACGTCCTGACTTTC	CASSQGASGANVLTF